The entry below gives a single TCR beta chain sequence along with its context. Expressed TCRB transcripts were sequenced after all isolated RNA was converted to cDNA. Sequencing was performed with immunoSEQ multiplex PCR; in TCRdb, only in-frame clones are kept and a portion is missing. This table holds approximately 250,000 clones, about 10% found once. V was clipped by 4 bases and J by 5 bases; unmatched bases: 12. The CDR3 extends over 16 amino acids. Germline values: CDR1 SGHRS, CDR2 YFSETQ. The data originate from a study of beta chain features in type 1 diabetes. This clonotype was obtained from a young woman in good health. V usage is TRBV5-1 and J usage is TRBJ2-1; 7 positions match TRBD2. Material: naive CD4+ T cells from blood. The CDR3 loop reads CASSPRIAGSHNEQFF. CDR3 sequence (DNA): TGCGCCAGCAGCCCCAGGATAGCGGGTTCACACAATGAGCAGTTCTTC.